This T cell receptor beta chain was documented in a study of human T cells and chemical hapten exposure. Study-wide context: Diagnoses of alopecia areata, totalis or universalis occurred in mostly female patients.

Trimming left V 6 bases short and J 8 bases short, with 10 bases between. The germline V gene encodes CDR1 MNHEY and CDR2 SVGEGT. This CDR3 comprises 12 residues. TCRdb reanalysed the RACE reads using MiXCR and keeps one entry per CDR3 protein. This table has around 300,000 distinct CDR3 sequences, 7.5% to 9% appearing once. This sample's time point: pre-sensitization, week 0. Treatment specified: therapeutic diphenylcyclopropenone sensitization with weekly scalp DPC. The TCR originated in a young man with alopecia areata. Some clones in this sample may be carry-over from other donors' samples. V gene TRBV6-2 or TRBV6-3 combines with J gene TRBJ1-4; D unresolved. Sequenced here: whole blood, sampled in connection with sensitization to the hapten diphenylcyclopropenone (DPC). The CDR3 DNA reads TGTGCCAGCAGCGTAATCGCGGAAAAACTGTTTTTT. It encodes CASSVIAEKLFF.